These T cell receptor beta chains were read from a single sample in a study of vaccination and CD4 T cells after COVID-19. These receptors have no identified antigens. One entry per CDR3 protein results from TCRdb running MiXCR on the PCR reads. Among 8,500 to 10,000 distinct CDR3 sequences listed, 64% were seen once. The sequenced sample was CD4+ T cells from blood, cultured in vitro. The receptor source for this set is a human donor who had recovered from COVID-19. Each CDR3 is given with its conserved first and last residue. The D gene is left open where the match is weak. Expanded clones get a size class; other rows say once, few or many, or leave the size out.

NA	TRBJ2-7	NA	TRBV20-1	TGCAGTGCTAGCCCGGGGGCCGGGGGATCCTACGAGCAGTACTTC	CSASPGAGGSYEQYF
NA	TRBJ2-4	TRBD2	TRBV14	TGTGCCAGCAGCCAGATAGCGGGGGGGAACATTCAGTACTTC	CASSQIAGGNIQYF
few	TRBJ2-7	NA	TRBV7-8	TGTGCCAGCAGCTTGGAGCGGTCCCGGGAGCAGTACTTC	CASSLERSREQYF
few	TRBJ1-6	TRBD1	TRBV7-9	TGTGCCAGCAGCCCACAGGGGGCAGTTTCACCCCTCCACTTT	CASSPQGAVSPLHF
NA	TRBJ2-2	NA	TRBV2	TGTGCCAGCAAAGAAGGCCCCGGGGAGCTGTTTTTT	CASKEGPGELFF
NA	TRBJ1-2	NA	TRBV2	TGTGCCAGCAGTGAGAGGGAACAGGGTATCTATGGCTACACCTTC	CASSEREQGIYGYTF
NA	TRBJ1-2	NA	TRBV15	TGTGCCACCAGCAGAGGGGACGGTCGCTATGGCTACACCTTC	CATSRGDGRYGYTF
NA	TRBJ1-6	NA	TRBV10-3	TGTGCCATCAGTGACAAGGATATTGGTTCACCCCTCCACTTT	CAISDKDIGSPLHF
NA	TRBJ2-1	TRBD2	TRBV29-1	TGCAGCGTTGAAGACGGACTAGCGGTGGGGGATGAGCAGTTCTTC	CSVEDGLAVGDEQFF
few	TRBJ1-2	NA	TRBV20-1	TGCAGTGCTAGAAGCTCAGGGGAGGGCTACACCTTC	CSARSSGEGYTF
NA	TRBJ1-1	TRBD1	TRBV20-1	TGCAGTGCAACGACAGGACAGGGTGGGGCTGAAGCTTTCTTT	CSATTGQGGAEAFF
NA	TRBJ1-1	NA	TRBV6-1	TGTGCCAGCAGTGCCCGGGGGGACACTGAAGCTTTCTTT	CASSARGDTEAFF
few	TRBJ2-2	NA	TRBV27	TGTGCCAGCCTCAAGTTTCCCGGGGATCGGCTGTTTTTT	CASLKFPGDRLFF
NA	TRBJ2-3	NA	TRBV14	TGTGCCAGCAGCGAATGGGATACGCAGTATTTT	CASSEWDTQYF
NA	TRBJ1-5	NA	TRBV25-1	TGTGCCAGCAGTCAAGGGGACGGCTATCAGCCCCAGCATTTT	CASSQGDGYQPQHF
NA	TRBJ2-5	TRBD1	TRBV5-4	TGTGCCAGCAGCTTGGCCAACAGGGGAGAGACCCAGTACTTC	CASSLANRGETQYF
few	TRBJ1-1	NA	TRBV27	TGTGCCAGCATTGGAGGGGGCACTGAAGCTTTCTTT	CASIGGGTEAFF
NA	TRBJ1-2	NA	TRBV11-2	TGTGCCAGCAGCTTATCTACAATCAGTGGCTACACCTTC	CASSLSTISGYTF
NA	TRBJ1-2	NA	TRBV7-9	TGTGCCAGCAGTGCAGGACGGCGGAGTAACTATGGCTACACCTTC	CASSAGRRSNYGYTF
few	TRBJ1-2	NA	TRBV6-1	TGTGCCAGCAGTGGGGGTGTCGGCCAGAATGGCTACACCTTC	CASSGGVGQNGYTF
NA	TRBJ1-5	NA	TRBV7-2	TGTGCCAGCAGCTTCGGGGGGGTGAGCAATCAGCCCCAGCATTTT	CASSFGGVSNQPQHF
NA	TRBJ1-2	NA	TRBV20-1	TGCAGTGCTAGAGATCCGGCCAGGGGTTATGGCTACACCTTC	CSARDPARGYGYTF
NA	TRBJ2-1	NA	TRBV7-3	TGTGCCAGCAGCTTGGGGGGTGGTCGTTTCAATGAGCAGTTCTTC	CASSLGGGRFNEQFF
NA	TRBJ2-5	NA	TRBV5-5	TGTGCCAGCAGCAGGGGGAGTAGCGGCCAAGAGACCCAGTACTTC	CASSRGSSGQETQYF
few	TRBJ1-2	TRBD1	TRBV7-2	TGTGCCAGCAGCTCGGACAGGGGGGGAACCTTC	CASSSDRGGTF
NA	TRBJ2-3	TRBD2	TRBV6-1	TGTGCCAGCTCGTCAGCGGGAGGCGCAGATACGCAGTATTTT	CASSSAGGADTQYF
NA	TRBJ1-1	NA	TRBV23-1	TGCGCCAGCAGTCAATCGGGTACACCCCTGGACACTGAAGCTTTCTTT	CASSQSGTPLDTEAFF
NA	TRBJ1-1	TRBD1	TRBV4-1	TGCGCCAGCAGCCAAATTCCGACAGGGCGCACTGAAGCTTTCTTT	CASSQIPTGRTEAFF
NA	TRBJ2-7	NA	TRBV6-2/TRBV6-3	TGTGCCAGCAGTTACGCCGGGACATTGACCTACGAGCAGTACTTC	CASSYAGTLTYEQYF
NA	TRBJ1-6	NA	TRBV5-1	TGCGCCAGCAGCTTGGCTGGGGAGTCCTATAATTCACCCCTCCACTTT	CASSLAGESYNSPLHF
NA	TRBJ1-5	NA	TRBV27	TGTGCCAGCAGTCCAAGGGGACACATAGGAACGGAGCCCCAGCATTTT	CASSPRGHIGTEPQHF
once	TRBJ2-7	NA	TRBV20-1	TGCAGTGCTAGAGATTTAAGGACAGAATACTCCTACGAGCAGTACTTC	CSARDLRTEYSYEQYF
NA	TRBJ2-7	NA	TRBV20-1	TGCAGTGCTAGTGATGATGCCTACGAGCAGTACTTC	CSASDDAYEQYF
few	TRBJ2-3	TRBD2	TRBV20-1	TGCAGTGCTGGACTAGCGGGAGTCGTCACAGATACGCAGTATTTT	CSAGLAGVVTDTQYF
once	TRBJ1-2	NA	TRBV6-1	TGTGCCAGCAGCGACGGACGGAAAAACTATGGCTACACCTTC	CASSDGRKNYGYTF
NA	TRBJ2-3	NA	TRBV11-3	TGTGCCAGCAGCACTCGACTTACAGATACGCAGTATTTT	CASSTRLTDTQYF
few	TRBJ2-7	TRBD1	TRBV10-3	TGTGCCAGCAGATACGGACAGGGCCCCACCTACGAGCAGTACTTC	CASRYGQGPTYEQYF
NA	TRBJ1-5	TRBD1	TRBV19	TGTGCCAGCGCCGGGACAGGGGGCAATCAGCCCCAGCATTTT	CASAGTGGNQPQHF
NA	TRBJ2-7	TRBD2	TRBV7-3	TGTGCCAGCAGCTCGGGACTAGCGGGAGACGAGCAGTACTTC	CASSSGLAGDEQYF
once	TRBJ2-5	TRBD1	TRBV15	TGTGCCACCAGCAGAGGTGGACAGGGACGGGGGACCCAGTACTTC	CATSRGGQGRGTQYF
NA	TRBJ2-7	NA	TRBV15	TGTGCCACCAGCAGAGAGGGGCAGGGCCTTGACGAGCAGTACTTC	CATSREGQGLDEQYF
NA	TRBJ1-3	NA	TRBV15	TGTGCCACCAGCCCGATAGACTCTGGAAACACCATATATTTT	CATSPIDSGNTIYF
few	TRBJ2-5	NA	TRBV7-9	TGTGCCAGCAGCTCAGGTGTGACGGGGGAGACCCAGTACTTC	CASSSGVTGETQYF
NA	TRBJ2-1	NA	TRBV7-3	TGTGCCAGCAGCCTCATGGGGGGGCTTAGCTCCTACAATGAGCAGTTCTTC	CASSLMGGLSSYNEQFF
NA	TRBJ2-3	NA	TRBV6-1	TGTGCCAGCAGTGCCCAGTCGGGGGCAGATACGCAGTATTTT	CASSAQSGADTQYF
NA	TRBJ1-5	NA	TRBV20-1	TGCAGTGCTTTCTCCCCGACAACAACCCTTAATCAGCCCCAGCATTTT	CSAFSPTTTLNQPQHF
NA	TRBJ1-1	TRBD1	TRBV29-1	TGCAGCGCCCGGACAGGGAACACTGAAGCTTTCTTT	CSARTGNTEAFF
NA	TRBJ2-5	TRBD1	TRBV6-1	TGTGCCAGCAGTGAAACCGGGACAGAGCAAGAGACCCAGTACTTC	CASSETGTEQETQYF
NA	TRBJ2-2	NA	TRBV11-3	TGTGCCAGCAGCTTAGCGGGAGCCCCGAACACCGGGGAGCTGTTTTTT	CASSLAGAPNTGELFF
few	TRBJ1-2	NA	TRBV6-2/TRBV6-3	TGTGCCAGCAGGTGGGTCAGTCCAGACTATGGCTACACCTTC	CASRWVSPDYGYTF
NA	TRBJ2-1	TRBD1	TRBV20-1	TGCAGTGCTAGAGATCGGACAGGGGGCCGATATGAGCAGTTCTTC	CSARDRTGGRYEQFF
NA	TRBJ2-1	NA	TRBV21-1	TGTGCCAGCAGCAAGACTAGCCCTTCCCTCTCCTACAATGAGCAGTTCTTC	CASSKTSPSLSYNEQFF
few	TRBJ1-2	NA	TRBV6-1	TGTGCCAGCAGTGAACTTCCCGACTGGCCGAAGCTTGGTGGCTACACCTTC	CASSELPDWPKLGGYTF